Sequencing of this T cell receptor beta chain was carried out in a study of T-cell memory formation after mild COVID-19. Overall study context: TCR clusters were mostly confined to one donor each.

Study-wide points: CD4+ clones that contracted lay mainly in CM and EM; CD8+ ones lay in EMRA. There was a balanced CD4/CD8 profile in clones contracting day 15 to 85, and later expanders leaned CD4+.

5'RACE, which relied on constant-segment primers, yielded TCR alpha and TCR beta cDNA libraries carrying sample barcodes and UMIs. TCRdb reanalysed the 5' RACE reads using MiXCR and keeps one entry per CDR3 protein. Of some 410,000 distinct CDR3 sequences listed, 20% to 25% are singletons. The CDR3 has 14 amino acids. Germline CDR1 reads DFQATT; CDR2 reads SNEGSKA (reference sequence). Trimming shortened V by 4 bases and J by 4 bases, and 14 bases separated the two germline ends. In regard to this clonotype: Its antigen is unidentified.

This clonotype was sampled from an adult woman who had mild COVID-19 (a few samples of this study predate the infection). Cell type and time point are not known. What was sequenced was PBMCs or a T cell subset sorted from them (not recorded which). This chain links TRBV20-1 with TRBJ1-5; D gene uncertain. The CDR3 protein is CSATADAANQPQHF. DNA for the CDR3: TGCAGTGCTACCGCTGACGCAGCAAATCAGCCCCAGCATTTT.